The entry below gives a single T cell receptor beta chain sequence along with its context. The antigen is unknown. Second-dose groups at about 4 or about 12 weeks were pooled. Trimming shortened V by 1 base and J by 4 bases, and 8 bases separated the two germline ends. The CDR3 totals 15 residues. The germline V gene encodes CDR1 SEHNR and CDR2 FQNEAQ (reference sequence). Produced via immunoSEQ multiplex PCR; TCRdb's table is partial and in-frame only. The table includes about 160,000 clones, around 94% detected once. This sample was included in a study of T cell responses to AZD1222 COVID-19 vaccine. General observations from the study: Following two doses of AZD1222, Spike-specific TCR breadth and depth rose. Of spike-specific TCRs, nearly half reportedly target regions left unmutated in variants. Across the whole spike, CD4 TCRs peaked at regions 160-218 and 743-854.

The sequencing used peripheral blood, collected 28 days after the second AZD1222 dose. The clonotype comes from an adult who received the AZD1222 COVID-19 vaccine. The V and J genes are TRBV7-9 and TRBJ2-6; unclear D gene. The chain's CDR3 is CASSLGQAGANVLTF. In DNA form, the CDR3 reads TGTGCCAGCAGCTTAGGGCAGGCGGGGGCCAACGTCCTGACTTTC.